This is a list of T cell receptor beta chains from one sample in a study of identical twins. TCRdb re-called the 5' RACE reads through MiXCR, storing one row per CDR3 protein. The sample has about 720,000 distinct CDR3 sequences, more than 6.5% seen once. These data were also filed under a second study, of yellow fever vaccine responses in identical twins.

The sample taken for sequencing was PBMCs. All receptors derive from a woman aged 18-35 years in good health. Both conserved end residues are part of each CDR3. The D gene is left open where the match is weak. Clone size is shown for a subset of rows, as once, few, many or a class of expanded clone.

>TRBV4-1|few|TRBJ2-7|.
TGCGCCAGCAGCCAAGTCAGGGGTACCTACGAGCAGTACTTC
CASSQVRGTYEQYF
>TRBV12-3/TRBV12-4|few|TRBJ2-1|TRBD2
TGTGCCAGCAGCCCCTCCGGGATCAAGCGGGAGAGGAAGGACAATGAGCAGTTCTTC
CASSPSGIKRERKDNEQFF
>TRBV20-1|.|TRBJ2-1|.
TGCAGTGCTAGAGATGATCTAGATGAGCAGTTCTTC
CSARDDLDEQFF
>TRBV11-2|.|TRBJ2-7|.
TGTGCCAGCAGCTTATCCAGGGGTGGCGAGCAGTACTTC
CASSLSRGGEQYF
>TRBV12-3/TRBV12-4|.|TRBJ1-2|TRBD1
TGTGCCAGCAGTTTCGACAGGGGGCGCACCCTCAGGGATGGCTACACCTTC
CASSFDRGRTLRDGYTF
>TRBV7-9|.|TRBJ2-1|.
TGTGCCAGCAGTACCATACTCAGGGGTGAGCAGTTCTTC
CASSTILRGEQFF
>TRBV12-3/TRBV12-4|.|TRBJ1-1|.
TGTGCCAGCAGTTGGGACACAGGGAACACTGAAGCTTTCTTT
CASSWDTGNTEAFF
>TRBV12-3/TRBV12-4|.|TRBJ2-7|TRBD2
TGTGCCAGCAGTCCCCCAAAGCGGGAGTTCTACGAGCAGTACTTC
CASSPPKREFYEQYF
>TRBV7-9|many|TRBJ2-5|.
TGTGCCAGCAGCCCCCCGGGCCAAGAGACCCAGTACTTC
CASSPPGQETQYF
>TRBV18|few|TRBJ2-5|.
TGTGCCAGCTCACCAGAGGCCGGGACCCAGTACTTC
CASSPEAGTQYF
>TRBV7-6|.|TRBJ2-7|.
TGTGCCAGCAGTCCCACACAGGCAGGGTCCTACGAGCAGTACTTC
CASSPTQAGSYEQYF
>TRBV4-2|.|TRBJ2-1|TRBD2
TGTGCCAGCAGCCAAGGTCCAGCGGGGAATGAGCAGTTCTTC
CASSQGPAGNEQFF
>TRBV24-1|many|TRBJ2-3|TRBD2
TGTGCCACCAGTTCGGCGGGAGGGCCGAATACGCAGTATTTT
CATSSAGGPNTQYF
>TRBV20-1|.|TRBJ2-4|.
TGCAGTGCGCCATTCTATGGGGGGTGGACCAAAAACATTCAGTACTTC
CSAPFYGGWTKNIQYF
>TRBV6-2/TRBV6-3|many|TRBJ2-2|.
TGTGCCGCCAGGGTTGGCACCGGGGAGCTGTTTTTT
CAARVGTGELFF
>TRBV12-3/TRBV12-4|many|TRBJ2-7|TRBD2
TGTGCCAGCAGAATCGGGGGGGAGTACGAGCAGTACTTC
CASRIGGEYEQYF
>TRBV15|few|TRBJ2-3|.
TGTGCCAGCCGACATCCCCCGGGAGATACGCAGTATTTT
CASRHPPGDTQYF
>TRBV3-1|.|TRBJ2-3|.
TGTGCCAGCAGACCAAGCGTGCGTCTCACAGATACGCAGTATTTT
CASRPSVRLTDTQYF
>TRBV7-2|few|TRBJ2-1|TRBD2
TGTGCCAGCAGCGAGCGGGGGGACCCCTACAATGAGCAGTTCTTC
CASSERGDPYNEQFF
>TRBV20-1|few|TRBJ2-1|TRBD2
TGCAGTGCTAGAAGGTCTAGCGGAGACAATGAGCAGTTCTTC
CSARRSSGDNEQFF
>TRBV6-2/TRBV6-3|.|TRBJ2-7|TRBD1
TGTGCCAGCAGCAGAAACAGGGGGCGGTACGAGCAGTACTTC
CASSRNRGRYEQYF
>TRBV29-1|.|TRBJ2-3|TRBD2
TGCAGCGTTGAAGTATTAGCGGGAGGAACAGATACGCAGTATTTT
CSVEVLAGGTDTQYF
>TRBV4-3|many|TRBJ2-7|.
TGCGCCAGCAGCCAAGATCGTACGGGTTACGAGCAGTACTTC
CASSQDRTGYEQYF